Described below is a single TCR beta chain sequence and its context. The CDR3 sequence is 15 residues long. Germline loops: CDR1 SGHRS, CDR2 YFSETQ. V lost 0 bases, J lost 5 bases, and 8 bases stayed unmatched. TCRdb used MiXCR to reprocess the RT-PCR reads, holding one entry per CDR3 protein. The sample shows almost 250,000 distinct CDR3 sequences, 10% to 15% of them seen only once. This record belongs to a study of response to subunit inactivated influenza vaccine. The source of this sequence is a middle-aged man who received an inactivated influenza vaccine. This chain uses TRBV5-1 with TRBJ2-7; 7 bases align to TRBD2. The starting material was non-naive T cells sorted from PBMCs, obtained approximately 15 days before vaccination. CDR3 nucleotide sequence: TGCGCCAGCAGCTTGGCCCTGGCGGGAGAGGACGAGCAGTACTTC. The encoded protein is CASSLALAGEDEQYF. The whole variable domain, filled in from reference TRBV5-1 and TRBJ2-7, reads KAGVTQTPRYLIKTRGQQVTLSCSPISGHRSVSWYQQTPGQGLQFLFEYFSETQRNKGNFPGRFSGRQFSNSRSEMNVSTLELGDSALYLCASSLALAGEDEQYFGPGTRLTVT.